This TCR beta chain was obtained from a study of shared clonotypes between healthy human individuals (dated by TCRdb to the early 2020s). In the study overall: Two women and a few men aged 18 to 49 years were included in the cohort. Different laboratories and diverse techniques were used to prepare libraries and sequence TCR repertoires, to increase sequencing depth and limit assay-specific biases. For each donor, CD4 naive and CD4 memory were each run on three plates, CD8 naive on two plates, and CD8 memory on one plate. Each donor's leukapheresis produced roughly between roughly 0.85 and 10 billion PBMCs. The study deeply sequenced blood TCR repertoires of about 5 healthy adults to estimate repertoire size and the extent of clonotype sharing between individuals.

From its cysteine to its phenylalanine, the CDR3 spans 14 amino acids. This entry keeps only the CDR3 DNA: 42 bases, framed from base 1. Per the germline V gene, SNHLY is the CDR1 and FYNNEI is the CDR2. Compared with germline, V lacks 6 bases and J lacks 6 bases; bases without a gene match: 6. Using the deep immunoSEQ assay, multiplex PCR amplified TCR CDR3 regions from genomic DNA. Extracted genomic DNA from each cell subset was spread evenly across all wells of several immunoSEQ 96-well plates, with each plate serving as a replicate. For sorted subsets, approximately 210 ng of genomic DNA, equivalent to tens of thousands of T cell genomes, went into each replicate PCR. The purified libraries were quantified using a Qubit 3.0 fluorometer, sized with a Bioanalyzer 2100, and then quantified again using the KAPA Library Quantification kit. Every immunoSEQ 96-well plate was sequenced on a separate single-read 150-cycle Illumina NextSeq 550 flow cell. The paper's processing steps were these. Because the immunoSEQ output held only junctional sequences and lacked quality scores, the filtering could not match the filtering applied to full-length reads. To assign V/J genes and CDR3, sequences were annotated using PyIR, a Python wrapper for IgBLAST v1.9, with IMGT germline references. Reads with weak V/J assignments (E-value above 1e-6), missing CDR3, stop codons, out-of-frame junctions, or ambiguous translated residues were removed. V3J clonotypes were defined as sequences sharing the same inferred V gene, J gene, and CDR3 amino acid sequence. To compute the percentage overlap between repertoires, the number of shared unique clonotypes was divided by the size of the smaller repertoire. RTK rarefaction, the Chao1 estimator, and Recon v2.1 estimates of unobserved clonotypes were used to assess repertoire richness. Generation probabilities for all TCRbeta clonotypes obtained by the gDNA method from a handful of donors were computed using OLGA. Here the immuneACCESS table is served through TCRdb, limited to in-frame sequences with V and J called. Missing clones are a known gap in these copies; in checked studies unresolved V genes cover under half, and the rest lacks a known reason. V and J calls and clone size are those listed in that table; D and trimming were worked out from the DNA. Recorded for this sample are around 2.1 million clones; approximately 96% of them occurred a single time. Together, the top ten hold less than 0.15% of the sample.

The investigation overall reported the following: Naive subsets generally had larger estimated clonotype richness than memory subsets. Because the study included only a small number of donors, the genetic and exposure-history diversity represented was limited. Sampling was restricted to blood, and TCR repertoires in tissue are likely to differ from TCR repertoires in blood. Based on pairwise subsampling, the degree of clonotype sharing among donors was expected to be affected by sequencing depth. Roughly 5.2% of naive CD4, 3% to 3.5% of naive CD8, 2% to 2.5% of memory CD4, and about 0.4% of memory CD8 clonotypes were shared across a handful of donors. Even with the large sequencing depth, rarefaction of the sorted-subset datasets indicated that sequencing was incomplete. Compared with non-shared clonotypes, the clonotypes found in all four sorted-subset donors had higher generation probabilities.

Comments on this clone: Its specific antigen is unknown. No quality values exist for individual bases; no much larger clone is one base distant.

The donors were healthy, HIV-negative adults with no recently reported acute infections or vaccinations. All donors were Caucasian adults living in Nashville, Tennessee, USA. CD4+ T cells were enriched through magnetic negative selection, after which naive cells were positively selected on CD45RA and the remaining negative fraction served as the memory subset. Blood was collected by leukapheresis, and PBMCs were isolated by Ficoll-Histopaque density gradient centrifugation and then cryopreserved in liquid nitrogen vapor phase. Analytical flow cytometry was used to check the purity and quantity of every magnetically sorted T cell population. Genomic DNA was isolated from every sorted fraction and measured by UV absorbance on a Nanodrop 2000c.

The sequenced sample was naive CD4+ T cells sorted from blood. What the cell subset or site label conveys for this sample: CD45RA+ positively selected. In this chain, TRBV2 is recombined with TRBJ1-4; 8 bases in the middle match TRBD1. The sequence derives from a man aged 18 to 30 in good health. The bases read TGTGCCAGCAGGTTACAGGGGGGATATGAAAAACTGTTTTTT. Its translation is CASRLQGGYEKLFF.